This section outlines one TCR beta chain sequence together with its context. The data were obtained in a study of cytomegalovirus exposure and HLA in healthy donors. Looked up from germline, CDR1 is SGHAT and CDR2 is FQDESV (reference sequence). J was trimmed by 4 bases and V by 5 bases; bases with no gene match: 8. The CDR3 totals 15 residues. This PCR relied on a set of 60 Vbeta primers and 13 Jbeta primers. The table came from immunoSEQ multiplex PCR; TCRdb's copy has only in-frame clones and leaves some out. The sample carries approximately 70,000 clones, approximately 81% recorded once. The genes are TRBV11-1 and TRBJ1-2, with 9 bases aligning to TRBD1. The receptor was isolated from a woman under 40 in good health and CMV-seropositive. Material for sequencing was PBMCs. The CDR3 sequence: CASSQNRGRSYGYTF. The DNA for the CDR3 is TGTGCCAGCAGCCAAAACAGGGGGCGAAGCTATGGCTACACCTTC. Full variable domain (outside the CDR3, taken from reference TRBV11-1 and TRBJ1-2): EAEVAQSPRYKITEKSQAVAFWCDPISGHATLYWYRQILGQGPELLVQFQDESVVDDSQLPKDRFSAERLKGVDSTLKIQPAELGDSAMYLCASSQNRGRSYGYTFGSGTRLTVV.